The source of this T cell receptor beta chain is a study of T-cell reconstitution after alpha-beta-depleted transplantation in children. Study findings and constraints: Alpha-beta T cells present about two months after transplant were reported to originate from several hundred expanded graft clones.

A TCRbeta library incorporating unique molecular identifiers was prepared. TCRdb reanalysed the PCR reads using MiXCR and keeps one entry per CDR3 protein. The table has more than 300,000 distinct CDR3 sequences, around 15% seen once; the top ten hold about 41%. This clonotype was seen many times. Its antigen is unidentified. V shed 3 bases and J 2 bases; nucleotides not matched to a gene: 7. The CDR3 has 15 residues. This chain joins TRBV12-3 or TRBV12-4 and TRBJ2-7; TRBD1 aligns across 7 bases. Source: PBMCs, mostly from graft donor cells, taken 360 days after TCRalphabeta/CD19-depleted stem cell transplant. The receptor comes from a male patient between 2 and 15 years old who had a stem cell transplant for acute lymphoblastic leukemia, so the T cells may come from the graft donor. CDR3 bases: TGTGCCAGCAGTTTGGGACAGCTCCCTCCCTACGAGCAGTACTTC. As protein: CASSLGQLPPYEQYF.